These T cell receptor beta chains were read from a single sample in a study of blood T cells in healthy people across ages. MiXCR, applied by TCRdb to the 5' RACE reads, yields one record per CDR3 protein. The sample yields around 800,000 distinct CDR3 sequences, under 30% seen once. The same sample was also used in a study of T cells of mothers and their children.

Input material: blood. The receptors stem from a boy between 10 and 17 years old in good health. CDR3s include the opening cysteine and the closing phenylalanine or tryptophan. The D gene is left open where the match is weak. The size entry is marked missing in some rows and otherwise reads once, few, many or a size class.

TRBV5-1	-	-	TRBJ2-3	CASSLADRSEGDTQYF	TGCGCCAGCAGCTTGGCTGACAGGTCTGAAGGAGATACGCAGTATTTT
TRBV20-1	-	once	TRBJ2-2	CSAVLAGWNTGELFF	TGCAGTGCCGTTCTAGCTGGGTGGAACACCGGGGAGCTGTTTTTT
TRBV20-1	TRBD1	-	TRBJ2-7	CSARDRGLNEQYF	TGCAGTGCTAGGGACAGGGGCCTGAACGAGCAGTACTTC
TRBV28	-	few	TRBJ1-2	CASSLSRGYTF	TGTGCCAGCAGTTTATCCCGTGGCTACACCTTC
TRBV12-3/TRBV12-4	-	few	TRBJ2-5	CASSLWQGSRETRYF	TGTGCCAGCAGTTTATGGCAGGGGTCTAGAGAGACCCGGTACTTC
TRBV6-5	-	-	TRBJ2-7	CASSYSGGQSYEQYF	TGTGCCAGCAGTTACTCGGGCGGCCAATCCTACGAGCAGTACTTC
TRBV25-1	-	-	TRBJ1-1	CASSGGLTNRGAFF	TGTGCCAGCAGTGGAGGTTTGACCAATAGAGGAGCTTTCTTT
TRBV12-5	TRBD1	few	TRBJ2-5	CASKADRGETQYF	TGTGCTAGTAAGGCGGACAGGGGAGAGACCCAGTACTTC
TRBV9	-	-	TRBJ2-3	CASSGSGGEADTQYF	TGTGCCAGCAGCGGTTCAGGGGGGGAGGCAGATACGCAGTATTTT
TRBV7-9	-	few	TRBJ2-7	CASEREWEQYF	TGTGCCAGCGAGAGAGAGTGGGAGCAGTACTTC
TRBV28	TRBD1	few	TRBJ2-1	CASSSEGTGIFYEQFF	TGTGCCAGCAGCTCCGAAGGGACAGGGATTTTCTATGAGCAGTTCTTC
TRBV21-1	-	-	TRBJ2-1	CASAGTGAAIAYNEQFF	TGTGCCAGCGCCGGGACAGGGGCCGCGATCGCCTACAATGAGCAGTTCTTC
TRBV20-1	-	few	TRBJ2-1	CSAGEQPDYNEQFF	TGCAGTGCTGGTGAACAGCCTGATTACAATGAGCAGTTCTTC
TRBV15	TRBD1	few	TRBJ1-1	CATSSPNRGENTEAFF	TGTGCCACCAGCAGCCCAAACAGGGGAGAGAACACTGAAGCTTTCTTT
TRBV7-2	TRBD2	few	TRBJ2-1	CASSTRSGGSYNEQFF	TGTGCCAGCAGCACCCGAAGCGGGGGTTCCTACAATGAGCAGTTCTTC
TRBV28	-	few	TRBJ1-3	CASSLVGLSGNTIYF	TGTGCCAGCAGTTTGGTTGGGCTCTCTGGAAACACCATATATTTT